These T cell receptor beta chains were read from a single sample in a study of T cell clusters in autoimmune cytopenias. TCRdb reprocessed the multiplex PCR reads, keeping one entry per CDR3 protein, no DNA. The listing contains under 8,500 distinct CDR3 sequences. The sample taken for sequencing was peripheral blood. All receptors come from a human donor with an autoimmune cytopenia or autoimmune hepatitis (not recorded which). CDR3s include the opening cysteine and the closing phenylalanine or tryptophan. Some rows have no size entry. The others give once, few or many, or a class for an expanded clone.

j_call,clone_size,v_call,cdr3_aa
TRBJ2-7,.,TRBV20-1,CSARDSERGSGEQYF
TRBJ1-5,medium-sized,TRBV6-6,CASSNGKQPQHF
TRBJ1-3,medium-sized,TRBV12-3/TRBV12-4,CASRLHSGNTIYF
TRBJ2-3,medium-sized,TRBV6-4,CASSDGATDTQYF
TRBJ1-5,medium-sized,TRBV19,CASTRDGVEPQHF
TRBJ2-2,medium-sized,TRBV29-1,CGGAVYSGELFF
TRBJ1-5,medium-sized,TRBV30,CAWSVGGDGPQHF
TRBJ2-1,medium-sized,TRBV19,CASRELGPYNEQFF
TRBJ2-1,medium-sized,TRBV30,CAWSIQGNEQFF
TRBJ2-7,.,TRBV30,CAWGLPGNTYEQYF
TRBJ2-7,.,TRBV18,CASSPGTGGEQYF
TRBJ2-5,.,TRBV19,CDSSLWGMAGQGTQYF
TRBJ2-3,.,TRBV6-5,CASSASGVGDTQYF
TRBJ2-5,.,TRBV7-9,CASSLSLGETQYF
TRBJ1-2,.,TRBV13,CASSRGGGNYGYTF
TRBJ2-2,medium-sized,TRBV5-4,CASSIGQKDGELFF
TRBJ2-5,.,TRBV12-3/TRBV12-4,CASSFQGWETQYF
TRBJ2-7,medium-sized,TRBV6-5,CASSYANTYEQYF
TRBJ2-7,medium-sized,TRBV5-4,CASTRAGEILYEQYF
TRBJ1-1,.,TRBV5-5,CASSLRTGMNTEAFF
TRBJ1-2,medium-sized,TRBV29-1,CSVPSTVGYTF
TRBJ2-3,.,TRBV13,CASTLVGGPGTDTQYF
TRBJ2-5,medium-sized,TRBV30,CAWRPGQETQYF
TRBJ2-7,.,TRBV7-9,CASSLEAAIGYEQYF
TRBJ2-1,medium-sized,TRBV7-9,CASSPEGYNEQFF
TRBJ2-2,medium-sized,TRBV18,CASSPPGHSNTGELFF
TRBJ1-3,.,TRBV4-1,CASSQVRGASSGNTIYF
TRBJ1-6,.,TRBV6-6,CASSSDRLNSPLHF
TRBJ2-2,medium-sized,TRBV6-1,CASSRSTGRSTGELFF
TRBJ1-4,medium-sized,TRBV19,CASSPTRIAATNEKLFF
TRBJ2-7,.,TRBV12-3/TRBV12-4,CASSLVSSSYEQYF
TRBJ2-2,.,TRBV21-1,CASSARGELFF
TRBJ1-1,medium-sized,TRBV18,CASSRPGGDKNTEAFF
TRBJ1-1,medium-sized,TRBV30,CAWSVSLNTEAFF
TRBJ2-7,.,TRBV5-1,CASSVELGHGEQYF
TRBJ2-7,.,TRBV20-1,CSASIWDRGIYEQYF
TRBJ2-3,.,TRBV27,CASSSVGTGADTQYF
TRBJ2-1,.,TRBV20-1,CSARETSGTGSVF
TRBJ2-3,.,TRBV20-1,CSASGWRQGTTDTQYF